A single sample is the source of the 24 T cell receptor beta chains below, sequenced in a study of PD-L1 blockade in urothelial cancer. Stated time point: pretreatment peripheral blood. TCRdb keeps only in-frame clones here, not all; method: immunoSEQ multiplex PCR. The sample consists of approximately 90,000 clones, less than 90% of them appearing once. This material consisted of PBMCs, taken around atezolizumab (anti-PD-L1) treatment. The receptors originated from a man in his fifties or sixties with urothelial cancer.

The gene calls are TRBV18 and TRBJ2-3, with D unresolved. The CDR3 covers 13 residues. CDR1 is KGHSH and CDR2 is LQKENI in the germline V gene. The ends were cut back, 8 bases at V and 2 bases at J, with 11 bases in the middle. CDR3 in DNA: TGTGCCAGCCTGCTCAGAACCACAGATACGCAGTATTTT. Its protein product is CASLLRTTDTQYF.

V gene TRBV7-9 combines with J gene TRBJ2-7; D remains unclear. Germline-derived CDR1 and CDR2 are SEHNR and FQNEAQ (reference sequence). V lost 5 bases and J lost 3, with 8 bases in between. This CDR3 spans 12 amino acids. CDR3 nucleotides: TGTGCCAGCAGCACCCTAGGCTACGAGCAGTACTTC. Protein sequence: CASSTLGYEQYF.

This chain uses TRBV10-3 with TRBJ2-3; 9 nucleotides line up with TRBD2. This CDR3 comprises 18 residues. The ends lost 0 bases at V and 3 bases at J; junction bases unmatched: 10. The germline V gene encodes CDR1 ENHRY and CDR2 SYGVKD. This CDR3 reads CAISESIGGGARTDTQYF. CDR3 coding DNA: TGTGCCATCAGTGAGTCGATTGGCGGGGGGGCTCGGACAGATACGCAGTATTTT.

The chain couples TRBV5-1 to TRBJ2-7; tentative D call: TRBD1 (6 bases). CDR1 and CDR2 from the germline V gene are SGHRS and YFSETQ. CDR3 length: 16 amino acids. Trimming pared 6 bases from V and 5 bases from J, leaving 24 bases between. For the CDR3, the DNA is TGCGCCAGCACCTGGACAGCTACCCGAGGGAATAACGAGCAGTACTTC. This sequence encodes CASTWTATRGNNEQYF.

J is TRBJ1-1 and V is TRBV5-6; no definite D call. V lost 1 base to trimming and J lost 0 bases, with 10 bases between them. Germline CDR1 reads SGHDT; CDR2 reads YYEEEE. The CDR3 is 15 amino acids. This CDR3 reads CASSLYNYMNTEAFF. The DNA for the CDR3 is TGTGCCAGCAGCTTGTACAACTACATGAACACTGAAGCTTTCTTT. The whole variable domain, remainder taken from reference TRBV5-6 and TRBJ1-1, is DAGVTQSPTHLIKTRGQQVTLRCSPKSGHDTVSWYQQALGQGPQFIFQYYEEEERQRGNFPDRFSGHQFPNYSSELNVNALLLGDSALYLCASSLYNYMNTEAFFGQGTRLTVV.

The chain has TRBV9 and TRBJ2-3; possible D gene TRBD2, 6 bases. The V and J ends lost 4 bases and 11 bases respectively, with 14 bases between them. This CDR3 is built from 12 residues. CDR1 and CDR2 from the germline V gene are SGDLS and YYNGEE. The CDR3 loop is CASSPDLGGQYF. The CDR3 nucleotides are TGTGCCAGCAGCCCCGATCTCGGGGGGCAGTATTTT. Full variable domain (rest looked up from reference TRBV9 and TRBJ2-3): DSGVTQTPKHLITATGQRVTLRCSPRSGDLSVYWYQQSLDQGLQFLIQYYNGEERAKGNILERFSAQQFPDLHSELNLSSLELGDSALYFCASSPDLGGQYFGPGTRLTVL.

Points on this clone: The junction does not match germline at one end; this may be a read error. In DNA, the CDR3 is TGTGCCAGCAGTGACAGGGGATCATGGTATGGCCACACCTTC. Protein product: CASSDRGSWYGHTF. The chain couples TRBV25-1 to TRBJ1-2; tentatively, D is TRBD1 (6 bases). The length of the CDR3 is 14 residues. Germline V gene sequence: CDR1 MGHDK, CDR2 SYGVNS.

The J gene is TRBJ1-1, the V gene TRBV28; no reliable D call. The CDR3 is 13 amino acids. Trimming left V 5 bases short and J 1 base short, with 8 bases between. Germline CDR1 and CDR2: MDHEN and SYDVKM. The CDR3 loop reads CASSRQANTEAFF. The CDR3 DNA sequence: TGTGCCAGCAGTCGCCAGGCGAACACTGAAGCTTTCTTT.

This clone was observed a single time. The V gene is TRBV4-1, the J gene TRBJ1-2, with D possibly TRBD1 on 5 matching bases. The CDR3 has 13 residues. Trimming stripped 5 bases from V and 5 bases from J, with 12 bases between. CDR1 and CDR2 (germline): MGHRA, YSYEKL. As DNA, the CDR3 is TGCGCCAGCAGCTCTATAGGGGATTATGGCTACACCTTC. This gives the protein CASSSIGDYGYTF.

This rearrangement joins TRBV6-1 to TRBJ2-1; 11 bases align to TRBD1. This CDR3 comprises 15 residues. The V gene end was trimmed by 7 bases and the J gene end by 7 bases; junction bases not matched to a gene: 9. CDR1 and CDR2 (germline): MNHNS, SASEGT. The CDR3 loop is CASTMKGTGGNEQFF. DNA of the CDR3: TGTGCCAGCACCATGAAGGGGACAGGGGGTAATGAGCAGTTCTTC.

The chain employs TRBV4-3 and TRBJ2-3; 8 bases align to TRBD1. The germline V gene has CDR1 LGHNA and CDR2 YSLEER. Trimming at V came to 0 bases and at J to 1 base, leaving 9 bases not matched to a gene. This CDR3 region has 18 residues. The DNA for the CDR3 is TGCGCCAGCAGCCAAGATTCGACAGGGGCAGTGGGCACAGATACGCAGTATTTT. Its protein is CASSQDSTGAVGTDTQYF.

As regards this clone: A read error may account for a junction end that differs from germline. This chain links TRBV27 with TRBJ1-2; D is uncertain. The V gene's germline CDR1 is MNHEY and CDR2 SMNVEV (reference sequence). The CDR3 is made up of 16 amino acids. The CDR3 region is CASRLSGASSGYGYTF. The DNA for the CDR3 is TGTGCCAGCAGGTTATCAGGAGCCAGTTCTGGCTATGGCTACACCTTC.

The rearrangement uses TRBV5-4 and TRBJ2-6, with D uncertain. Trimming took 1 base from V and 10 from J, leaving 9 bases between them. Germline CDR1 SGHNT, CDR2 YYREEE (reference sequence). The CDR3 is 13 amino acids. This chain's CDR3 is CASSLTVQNVLTF. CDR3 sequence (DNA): TGTGCCAGCAGCTTGACTGTCCAAAACGTCCTGACTTTC.

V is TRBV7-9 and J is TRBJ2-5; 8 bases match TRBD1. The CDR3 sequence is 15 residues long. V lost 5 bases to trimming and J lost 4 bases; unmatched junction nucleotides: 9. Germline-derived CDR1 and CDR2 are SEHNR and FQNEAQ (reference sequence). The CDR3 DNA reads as TGTGCCAGCAGCGCGACCCTGGGACAGGCAGAGACCCAGTACTTC. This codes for CASSATLGQAETQYF.

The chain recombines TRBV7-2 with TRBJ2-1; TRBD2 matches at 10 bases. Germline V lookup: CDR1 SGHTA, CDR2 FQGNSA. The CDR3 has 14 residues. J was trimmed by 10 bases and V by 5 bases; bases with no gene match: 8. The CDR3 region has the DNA TGTGCCAGCAGCCTACTAAGCGGGAGGGACGAGCAGTTCTTC. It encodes CASSLLSGRDEQFF.

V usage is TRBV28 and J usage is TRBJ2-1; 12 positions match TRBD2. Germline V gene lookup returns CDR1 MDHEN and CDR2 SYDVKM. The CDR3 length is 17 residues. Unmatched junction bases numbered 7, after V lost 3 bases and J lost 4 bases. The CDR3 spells CASSFTEGLAGYNEQFF. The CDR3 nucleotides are TGTGCCAGCAGTTTTACCGAGGGACTAGCGGGTTACAATGAGCAGTTCTTC. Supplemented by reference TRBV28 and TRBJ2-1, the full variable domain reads DVKVTQSSRYLVKRTGEKVFLECVQDMDHENMFWYRQDPGLGLRLIYFSYDVKMKEKGDIPEGYSVSREKKERFSLILESASTNQTSMYLCASSFTEGLAGYNEQFFGPGTRLTVL.

For the CDR3, the DNA is TGTGCCAGCAGCTCGGACTCCACAGATACGCAGTATTTT. It codes for CASSSDSTDTQYF. The J gene is TRBJ2-3, the V gene TRBV11-3; possible D gene TRBD2, 5 bases. V lost 4 bases and J lost 2, with 7 bases in between. The CDR3 has 13 amino acids. Per the germline V gene, CDR1 is SGHNT and CDR2 is YENEEA. The whole variable domain, filled in from reference TRBV11-3 and TRBJ2-3, reads EAGVVQSPRYKIIEKKQPVAFWCNPISGHNTLYWYLQNLGQGPELLIRYENEEAVDDSQLPKDRFSAERLKGVDSTLKIQPAELGDSAVYLCASSSDSTDTQYFGPGTRLTVL.

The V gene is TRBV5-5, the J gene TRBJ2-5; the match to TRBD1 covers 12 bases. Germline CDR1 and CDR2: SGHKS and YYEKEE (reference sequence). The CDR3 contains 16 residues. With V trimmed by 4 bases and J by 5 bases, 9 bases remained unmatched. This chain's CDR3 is CASSPRGTGGAETQYF. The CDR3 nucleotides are TGTGCCAGCAGCCCTCGTGGGACAGGGGGCGCGGAGACCCAGTACTTC.

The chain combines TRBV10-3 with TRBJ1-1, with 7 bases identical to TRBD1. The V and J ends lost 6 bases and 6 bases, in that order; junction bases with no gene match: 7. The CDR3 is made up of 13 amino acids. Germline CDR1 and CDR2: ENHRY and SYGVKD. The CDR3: CAIRIDRDSEAFF. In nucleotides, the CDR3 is TGTGCCATCAGAATAGACAGGGATTCTGAAGCTTTCTTT.

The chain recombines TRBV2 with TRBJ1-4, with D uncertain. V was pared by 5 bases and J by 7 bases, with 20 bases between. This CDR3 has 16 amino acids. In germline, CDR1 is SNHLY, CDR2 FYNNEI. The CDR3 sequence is CASSHAPLRRGEKLFF. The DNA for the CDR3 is TGTGCCAGCAGTCACGCGCCCCTTCGCCGAGGTGAAAAACTGTTTTTT.

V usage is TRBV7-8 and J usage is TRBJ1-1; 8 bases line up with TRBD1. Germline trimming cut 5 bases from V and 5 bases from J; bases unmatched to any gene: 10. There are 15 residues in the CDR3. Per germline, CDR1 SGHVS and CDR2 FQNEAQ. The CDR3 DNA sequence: TGTGCCAGCAGCCCGGAGGGCAGGGGGCGTACTGAAGCTTTCTTT. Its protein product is CASSPEGRGRTEAFF.

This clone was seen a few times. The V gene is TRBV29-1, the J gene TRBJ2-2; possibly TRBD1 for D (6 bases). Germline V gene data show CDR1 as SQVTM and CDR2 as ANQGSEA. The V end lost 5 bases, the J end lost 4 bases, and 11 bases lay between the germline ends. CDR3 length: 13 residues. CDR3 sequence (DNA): TGCAGCGTTCACAACAGGGTCACCGGGGAGCTGTTTTTT. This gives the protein CSVHNRVTGELFF.

CDR3 sequence reads: CASSLNYQGLPEAFF. In DNA form, the CDR3 reads TGTGCCAGCAGCTTAAATTACCAGGGCCTACCTGAAGCTTTCTTT. The chain is built from TRBV11-2 and TRBJ1-1; D might be TRBD1 (5 bases). The CDR3 totals 15 residues. Trimming took off 2 bases at V and 6 bases at J, with 16 bases between the two ends. Germline values: CDR1 SGHAT, CDR2 FQNNGV.

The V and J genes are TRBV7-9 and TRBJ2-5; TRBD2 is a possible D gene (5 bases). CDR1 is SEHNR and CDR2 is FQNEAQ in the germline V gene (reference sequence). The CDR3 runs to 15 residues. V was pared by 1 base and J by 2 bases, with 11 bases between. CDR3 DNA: TGTGCCAGCAGCTTAGGGTCGGGGTTACAAGAGACCCAGTACTTC. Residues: CASSLGSGLQETQYF.